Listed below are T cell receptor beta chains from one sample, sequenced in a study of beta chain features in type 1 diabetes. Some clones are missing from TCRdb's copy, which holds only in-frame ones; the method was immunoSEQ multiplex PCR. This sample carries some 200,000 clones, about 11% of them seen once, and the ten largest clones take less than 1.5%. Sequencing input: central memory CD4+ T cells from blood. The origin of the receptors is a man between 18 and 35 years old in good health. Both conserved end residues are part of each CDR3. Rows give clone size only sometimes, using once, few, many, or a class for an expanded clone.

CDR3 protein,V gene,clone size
CASSQMLVTEAFF,TRBV4-1,-
CASSQDGTPGANVLTF,TRBV4-1,few
CASHGGSQPQHF,TRBV5-1,few
CATSRGTGRRGANVLTF,TRBV15,few
CASSPGTFETQYF,TRBV7-3,few
CASSSTSGSYEQYF,TRBV6-5,few
CASRRWEGVYGYTF,TRBV27,few
CASSRQYNTEAFF,TRBV14,-
CASSLEGRGTDTQYF,TRBV7-8,-
CASSIEVARDTGELFF,TRBV19,-
CASSAGTSHADTQYF,TRBV9,many
CAISESSLAPAREQYF,TRBV6-1,few
CASSWPGQGTYNEQFF,TRBV7-9,-
CASSLQGNEQYF,TRBV7-9,few
CSVVDSLNTEAFF,TRBV29-1,few
CASSRVPNDEQYF,TRBV4-3,-
CASTEDRLAGTDTQYF,TRBV19,few
CASSLEGTDTQYF,TRBV6-5,few
CASSLETGGGGYTF,TRBV5-1,-
CASSPAGGPYNEQFF,TRBV7-6,few
CAWSPLGVRTEAFF,TRBV30,-
CAISAGRGGELFF,TRBV10-3,few
CASSQPNRTGANVLTF,TRBV4-3,-
CASSPRLAGFYNEQFF,TRBV7-9,many
CASSNGTAGANVLTF,TRBV21-1,many
CASSLSGGGYEQYF,TRBV18,few
CASRLDQETQYF,TRBV2,-
CASSLRVAETQYF,TRBV7-2,-
CASSIATYGYTF,TRBV19,-
CASSQAPGMNTEAFF,TRBV4-1,few
CASRQGSQDQYF,TRBV11-2,-
CAISESKGPEDGYTF,TRBV10-3,once
CASSLGLSQETQYF,TRBV21-1,few
CASSKGTLAYEQYF,TRBV11-2,few
CASSLGIAGGNEQYF,TRBV18,-
CSAAGQALGETQYF,TRBV29-1,-
CASSLPGVVTYNEQFF,TRBV27,many
CASSQSYEQYF,TRBV18,few
CAWSGDRVTSQGQYF,TRBV30,many
CASSPSGTGNYGYTF,TRBV7-2,few
CASNPRPRGHNEQFF,TRBV5-4,few
CASTMGQLDTEAFF,TRBV5-6,-
CASSRLQGNSGANVLTF,TRBV5-4,-
CASSTDRGPSYEQYF,TRBV7-8,few
CASSLSPAGVYEQYF,TRBV7-3,few
CASTPGVANEQFF,TRBV7-2,few
CASSGTNYGYTF,TRBV9,-
CASSVALDRDQPQHF,TRBV9,-
CASSQGTGDDTQYF,TRBV7-9,many
CASRSDSETQYF,TRBV2,-
CASSQDLLAGETQYF,TRBV4-1,few
CASSKDRVTYEQYF,TRBV11-2,-
CATSRDRTGAGQPQHF,TRBV15,once
CASSAGGGQPWETQYF,TRBV7-2,-